This T cell receptor beta chain was profiled in a study of OX40 agonist ivuxolimab in advanced cancers. Looking at the study overall: Dose-escalation patients had hepatocellular carcinoma, melanoma, renal cell or head and neck cancer. Patients achieving partial responses numbered three: one hepatocellular carcinoma case and two cutaneous melanoma cases. Prior therapy, whether anti-PD-1, anti-PD-L1 or anti-CTLA-4, was allowed, and about 39% had some.

This clone was detected only a few times. TCRdb keeps only in-frame clones here, not all; method: immunoSEQ multiplex PCR. Of about 73,000 clones listed, about 92% are singletons. CDR1 LNHNV and CDR2 YYDKDF come from the germline V gene (reference sequence). Trimming took 0 bases from V and 3 from J, leaving 9 bases between them. The CDR3 spans 16 residues. This receptor was identified in an adult with an advanced solid tumor such as melanoma, head and neck, liver or kidney cancer. The rearrangement links TRBV15 to TRBJ1-6, with a possible D match to TRBD1 (5 bases). Specimen: CD4+ or CD8+ T cells sorted from blood, collected in a trial of the OX40 agonist ivuxolimab. The CDR3 here is CATSRDRQYYNSPLHF. The CDR3, as DNA: TGTGCCACCAGCAGAGATCGACAGTACTATAATTCACCCCTCCACTTT.